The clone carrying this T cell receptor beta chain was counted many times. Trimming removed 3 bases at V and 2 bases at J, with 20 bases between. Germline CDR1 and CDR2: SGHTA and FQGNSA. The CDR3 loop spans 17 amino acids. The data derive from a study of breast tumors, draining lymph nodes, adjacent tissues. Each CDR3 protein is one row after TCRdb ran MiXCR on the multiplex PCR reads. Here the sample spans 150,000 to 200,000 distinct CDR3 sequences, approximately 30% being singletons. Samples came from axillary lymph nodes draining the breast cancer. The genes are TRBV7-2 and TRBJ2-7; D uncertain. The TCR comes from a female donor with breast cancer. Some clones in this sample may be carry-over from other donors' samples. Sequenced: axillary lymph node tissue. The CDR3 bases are TGTGCCAGCAGCTTCGACAATCCTGGTGTCAGGACCTACGAGCAGTACTTC. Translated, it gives CASSFDNPGVRTYEQYF. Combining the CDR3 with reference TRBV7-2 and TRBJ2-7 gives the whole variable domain GAGVSQSPSNKVTEKGKDVELRCDPISGHTALYWYRQSLGQGLEFLIYFQGNSAPDKSGLPSDRFSAERTGGSVSTLTIQRTQQEDSAVYLCASSFDNPGVRTYEQYFGPGTRLTVT.